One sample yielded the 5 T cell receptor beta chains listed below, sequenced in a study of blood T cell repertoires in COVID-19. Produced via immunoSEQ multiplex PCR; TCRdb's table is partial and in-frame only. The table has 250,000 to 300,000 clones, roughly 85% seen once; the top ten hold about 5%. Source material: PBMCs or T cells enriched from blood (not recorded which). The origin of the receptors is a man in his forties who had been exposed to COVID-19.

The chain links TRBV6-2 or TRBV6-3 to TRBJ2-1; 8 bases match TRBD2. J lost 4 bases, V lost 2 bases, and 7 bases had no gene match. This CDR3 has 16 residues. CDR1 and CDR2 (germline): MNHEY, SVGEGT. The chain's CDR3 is CASSYGTSGYYNEQFF. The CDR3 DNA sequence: TGTGCCAGCAGTTACGGTACTAGCGGATATTACAATGAGCAGTTCTTC.

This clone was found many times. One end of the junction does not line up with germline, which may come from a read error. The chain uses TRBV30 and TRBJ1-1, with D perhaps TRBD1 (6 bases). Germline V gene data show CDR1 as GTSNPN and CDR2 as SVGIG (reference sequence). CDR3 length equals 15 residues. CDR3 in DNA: TGTGCCAGGAGTAATCCAGGGGCCCGCGACACTGAAGCTTTCTTT. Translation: CARSNPGARDTEAFF.

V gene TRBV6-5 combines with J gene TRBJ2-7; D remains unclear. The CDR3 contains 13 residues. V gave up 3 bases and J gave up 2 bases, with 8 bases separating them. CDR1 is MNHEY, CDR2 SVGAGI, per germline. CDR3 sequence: CASSYLQTYEQYF. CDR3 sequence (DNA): TGTGCCAGCAGTTATTTGCAGACCTACGAGCAGTACTTC.

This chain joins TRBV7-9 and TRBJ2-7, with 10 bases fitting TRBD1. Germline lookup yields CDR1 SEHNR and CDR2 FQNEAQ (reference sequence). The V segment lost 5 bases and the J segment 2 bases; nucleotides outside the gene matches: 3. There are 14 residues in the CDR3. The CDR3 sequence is CASSLGTGAYEQYF. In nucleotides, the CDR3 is TGTGCCAGCAGCCTCGGGACAGGGGCCTACGAGCAGTACTTC.

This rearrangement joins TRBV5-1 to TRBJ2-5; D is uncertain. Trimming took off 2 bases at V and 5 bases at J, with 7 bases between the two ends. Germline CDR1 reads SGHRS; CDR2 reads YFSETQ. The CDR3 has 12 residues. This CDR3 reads CASSFQDETQYF. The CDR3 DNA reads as TGCGCCAGCAGCTTTCAGGATGAGACCCAGTACTTC. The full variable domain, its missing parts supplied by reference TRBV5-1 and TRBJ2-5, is KAGVTQTPRYLIKTRGQQVTLSCSPISGHRSVSWYQQTPGQGLQFLFEYFSETQRNKGNFPGRFSGRQFSNSRSEMNVSTLELGDSALYLCASSFQDETQYFGPGTRLLVL.